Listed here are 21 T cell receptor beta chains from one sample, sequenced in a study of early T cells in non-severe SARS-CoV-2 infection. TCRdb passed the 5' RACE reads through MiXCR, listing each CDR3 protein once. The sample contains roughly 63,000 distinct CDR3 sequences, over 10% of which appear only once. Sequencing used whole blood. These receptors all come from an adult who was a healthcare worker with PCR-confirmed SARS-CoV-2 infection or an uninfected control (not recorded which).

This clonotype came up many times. The CDR3 here is CSAHQAGTDTQYF. DNA of the CDR3: TGCAGTGCTCATCAGGCAGGCACAGATACGCAGTATTTT. The J gene is TRBJ2-3, the V gene TRBV20-1; D unresolved. The CDR3 runs 13 residues. Germline CDR1 reads DFQATT; CDR2 reads SNEGSKA (reference sequence). Trimming left V 5 bases short and J 1 base short, with 10 bases between.

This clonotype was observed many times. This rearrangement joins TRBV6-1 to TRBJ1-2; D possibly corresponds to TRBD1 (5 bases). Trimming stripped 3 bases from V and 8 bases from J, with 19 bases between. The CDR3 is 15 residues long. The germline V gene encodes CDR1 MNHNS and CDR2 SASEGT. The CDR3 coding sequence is TGTGCCAGCAGTGATCGAGAAGGACAACGAGGCGGCTACACCTTC. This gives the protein CASSDREGQRGGYTF.

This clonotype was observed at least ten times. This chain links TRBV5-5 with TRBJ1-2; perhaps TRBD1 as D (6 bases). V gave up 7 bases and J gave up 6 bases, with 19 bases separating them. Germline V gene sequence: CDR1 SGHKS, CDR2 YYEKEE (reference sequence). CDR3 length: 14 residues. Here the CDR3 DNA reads TGTGCCAGCCGAATTACCGGACAGCCCGATGGCTACACCTTC. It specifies CASRITGQPDGYTF. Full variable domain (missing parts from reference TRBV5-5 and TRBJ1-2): DAGVTQSPTHLIKTRGQQVTLRCSPISGHKSVSWYQQVLGQGPQFIFQYYEKEERGRGNFPDRFSARQFPNYSSELNVNALLLGDSALYLCASRITGQPDGYTFGSGTRLTVV.

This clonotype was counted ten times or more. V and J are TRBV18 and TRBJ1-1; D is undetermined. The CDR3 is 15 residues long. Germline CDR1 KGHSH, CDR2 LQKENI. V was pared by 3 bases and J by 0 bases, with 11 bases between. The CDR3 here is CASSPRRVLNTEAFF. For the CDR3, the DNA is TGTGCCAGCTCACCTAGGAGGGTACTGAACACTGAAGCTTTCTTT. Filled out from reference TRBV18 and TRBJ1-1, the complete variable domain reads NAGVMQNPRHLVRRRGQEARLRCSPMKGHSHVYWYRQLPEEGLKFMVYLQKENIIDESGMPKERFSAEFPKEGPSILRIQQVVRGDSAAYFCASSPRRVLNTEAFFGQGTRLTVV.

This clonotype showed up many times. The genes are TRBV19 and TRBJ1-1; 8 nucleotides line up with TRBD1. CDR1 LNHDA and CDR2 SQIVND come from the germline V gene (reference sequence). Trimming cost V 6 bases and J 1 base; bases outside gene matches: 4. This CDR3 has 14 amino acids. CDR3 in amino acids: CASSLDRGNTEAFF. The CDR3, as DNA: TGTGCCAGTAGCTTAGACAGGGGGAACACTGAAGCTTTCTTT.

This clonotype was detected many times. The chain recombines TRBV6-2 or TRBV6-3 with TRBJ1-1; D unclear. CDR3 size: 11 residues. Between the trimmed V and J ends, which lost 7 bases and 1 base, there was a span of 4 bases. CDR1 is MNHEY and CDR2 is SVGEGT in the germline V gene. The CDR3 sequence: CASIGNTEAFF. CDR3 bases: TGTGCCAGCATCGGGAACACTGAAGCTTTCTTT.

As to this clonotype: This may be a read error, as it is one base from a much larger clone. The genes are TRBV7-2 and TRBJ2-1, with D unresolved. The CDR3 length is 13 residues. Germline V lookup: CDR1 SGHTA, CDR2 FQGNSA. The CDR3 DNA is TGTGCCAGCACCGAGCCCCCCTATAATGAGCAGTGCTTC. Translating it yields CASTEPPYNEQCF. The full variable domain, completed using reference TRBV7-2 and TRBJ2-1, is GAGVSQSPSNKVTEKGKDVELRCDPISGHTALYWYRQSLGQGLEFLIYFQGNSAPDKSGLPSDRFSAERTGGSVSTLTIQRTQQEDSAVYLCASTEPPYNEQCFGPGTRLTVL.

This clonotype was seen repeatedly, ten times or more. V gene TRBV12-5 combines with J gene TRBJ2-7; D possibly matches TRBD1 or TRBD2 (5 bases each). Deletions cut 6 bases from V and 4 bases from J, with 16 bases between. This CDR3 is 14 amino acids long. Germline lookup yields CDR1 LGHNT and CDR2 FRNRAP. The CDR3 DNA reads TGTGCTAGTGGACTAGAGGGGAAGGGTTACGAGCAGTACTTC. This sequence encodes CASGLEGKGYEQYF.

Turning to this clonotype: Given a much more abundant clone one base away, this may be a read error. As DNA, the CDR3 is TGCGCCAGCAGCTTGCGGCAGCCCCTCAGTGAAAAACTGTTTTTT. The encoded protein is CASSLRQPLSEKLFF. This chain uses TRBV5-1 with TRBJ1-4; D is ambiguous. The CDR3 covers 15 residues. Trimming shortened V by 1 base and J by 7 bases, and 14 bases separated the two germline ends. Germline CDR1 and CDR2: SGHRS and YFSETQ.

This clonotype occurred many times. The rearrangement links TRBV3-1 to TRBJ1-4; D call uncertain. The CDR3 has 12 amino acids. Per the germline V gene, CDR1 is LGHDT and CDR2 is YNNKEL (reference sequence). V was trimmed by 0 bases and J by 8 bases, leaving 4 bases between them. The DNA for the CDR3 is TGTGCCAGCAGCCAAGATCGGGAAAAACTGTTTTTT. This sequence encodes CASSQDREKLFF. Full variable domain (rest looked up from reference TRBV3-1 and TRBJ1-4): DTAVSQTPKYLVTQMGNDKSIKCEQNLGHDTMYWYKQDSKKFLKIMFSYNNKELIINETVPNRFSPKSPDKAHLNLHINSLELGDSAVYFCASSQDREKLFFGSGTQLSVL.

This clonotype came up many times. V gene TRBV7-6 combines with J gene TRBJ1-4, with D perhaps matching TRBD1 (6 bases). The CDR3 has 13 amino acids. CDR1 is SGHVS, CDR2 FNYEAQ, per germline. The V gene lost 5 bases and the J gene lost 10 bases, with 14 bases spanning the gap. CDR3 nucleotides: TGTGCCAGCAGCCTCTCGCAGGGGAGAAAACTGTTTTTT. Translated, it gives CASSLSQGRKLFF.

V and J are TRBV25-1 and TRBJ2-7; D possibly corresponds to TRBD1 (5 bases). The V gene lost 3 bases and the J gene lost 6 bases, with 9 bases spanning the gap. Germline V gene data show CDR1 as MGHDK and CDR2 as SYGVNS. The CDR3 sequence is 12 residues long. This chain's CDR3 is CASSDGAAEQYF. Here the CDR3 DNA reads TGTGCCAGCAGTGATGGGGCGGCCGAGCAGTACTTC.

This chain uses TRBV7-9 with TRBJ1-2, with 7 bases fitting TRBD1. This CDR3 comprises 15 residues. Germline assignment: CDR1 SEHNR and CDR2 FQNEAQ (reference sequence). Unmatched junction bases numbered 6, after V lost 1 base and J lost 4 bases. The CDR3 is CASSLVDRDPYGYTF. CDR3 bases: TGTGCCAGCAGCTTAGTCGACAGGGACCCCTATGGCTACACCTTC.

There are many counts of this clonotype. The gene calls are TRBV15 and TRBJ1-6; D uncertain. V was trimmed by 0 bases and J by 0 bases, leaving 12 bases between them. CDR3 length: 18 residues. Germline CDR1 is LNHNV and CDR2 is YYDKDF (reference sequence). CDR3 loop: CATSRDIAGSSYNSPLHF. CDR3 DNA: TGTGCCACCAGCAGAGATATTGCTGGGAGCTCCTATAATTCACCCCTCCACTTT.

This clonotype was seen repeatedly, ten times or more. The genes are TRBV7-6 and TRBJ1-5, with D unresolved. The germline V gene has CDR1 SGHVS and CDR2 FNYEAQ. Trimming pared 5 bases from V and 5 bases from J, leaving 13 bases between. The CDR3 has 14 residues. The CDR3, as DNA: TGTGCCAGCAGCCCCCTCGTCAGCGATCAGCCCCAGCATTTT. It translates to CASSPLVSDQPQHF.

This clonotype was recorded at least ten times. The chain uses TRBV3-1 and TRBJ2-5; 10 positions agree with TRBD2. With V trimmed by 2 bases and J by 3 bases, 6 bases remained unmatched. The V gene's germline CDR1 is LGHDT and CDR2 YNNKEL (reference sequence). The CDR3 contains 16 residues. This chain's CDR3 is CASSQPGLAEEETQYF. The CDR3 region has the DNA TGTGCCAGCAGCCAACCCGGACTAGCGGAAGAAGAGACCCAGTACTTC.

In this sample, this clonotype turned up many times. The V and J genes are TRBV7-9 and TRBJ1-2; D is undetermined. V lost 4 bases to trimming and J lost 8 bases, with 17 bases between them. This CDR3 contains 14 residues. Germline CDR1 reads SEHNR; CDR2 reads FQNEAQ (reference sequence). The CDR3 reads CASSSPRGVYGYTF. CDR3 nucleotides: TGTGCCAGCAGCTCCCCGCGCGGGGTCTACGGCTACACCTTC. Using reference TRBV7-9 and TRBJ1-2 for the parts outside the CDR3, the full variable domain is DTGVSQNPRHKITKRGQNVTFRCDPISEHNRLYWYRQTLGQGPEFLTYFQNEAQLEKSRLLSDRFSAERPKGSFSTLEIQRTEQGDSAMYLCASSSPRGVYGYTFGSGTRLTVV.

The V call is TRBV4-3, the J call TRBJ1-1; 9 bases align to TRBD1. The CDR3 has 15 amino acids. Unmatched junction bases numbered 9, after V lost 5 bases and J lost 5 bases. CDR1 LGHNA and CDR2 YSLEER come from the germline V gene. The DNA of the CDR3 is TGCGCCAGCAGCTTTGGGACAGGGCTTGGTACTGAAGCTTTCTTT. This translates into CASSFGTGLGTEAFF.

This chain's CDR3 is CASSLPLAPANYGYTF. CDR3 DNA sequence: TGTGCCAGCAGCCTCCCCCTTGCCCCAGCTAACTATGGCTACACCTTC. The chain links TRBV4-2 to TRBJ1-2; D uncertain. This CDR3 contains 16 residues. Germline V gene data show CDR1 as LGHNA and CDR2 as YNFKEQ. With 4 bases removed from V and 0 bases from J, the gap between germline ends came to 15 bases.

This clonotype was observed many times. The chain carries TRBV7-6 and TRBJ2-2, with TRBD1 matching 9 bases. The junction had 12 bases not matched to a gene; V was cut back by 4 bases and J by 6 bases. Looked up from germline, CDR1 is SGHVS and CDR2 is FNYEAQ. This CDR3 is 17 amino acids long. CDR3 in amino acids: CASSSLLLQGAPGELFF. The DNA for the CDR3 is TGTGCCAGCAGCTCCCTACTTTTACAGGGGGCGCCCGGGGAGCTGTTTTTT.

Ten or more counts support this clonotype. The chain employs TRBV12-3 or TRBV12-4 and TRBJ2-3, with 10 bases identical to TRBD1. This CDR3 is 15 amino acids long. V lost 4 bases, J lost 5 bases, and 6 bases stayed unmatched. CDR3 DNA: TGTGCCAGCAGTTCCGGGACAGGGGTAGGAGATACGCAGTATTTT. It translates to CASSSGTGVGDTQYF.